This is a list of T cell receptor beta chains from one sample in a study of identical twins. A single record per CDR3 protein comes from TCRdb applying MiXCR to the 5' RACE reads. The table shows around 1.7 million distinct CDR3 sequences, with roughly a third occurring only once. The sequenced material came from cord blood. These receptors were obtained from a newborn girl in good health. Each CDR3 is given with its conserved first and last residue. The D gene is left open where the match is weak. A clone size is listed for some rows: how often the clone was seen (once, few, many), or a class if it is expanded.

J: TRBJ2-6
D: -
V: TRBV6-2/TRBV6-3
size: few
DNA: TGTGCCAGCTCCGACGGTTTCTCTGGGGCCAACGTCCTGACTTTC
CDR3: CASSDGFSGANVLTF

J: TRBJ2-5
D: -
V: TRBV28
size: -
DNA: TGTGCCAGCAGCCCACGGACCGATGCCCTACGACCGGGGTACTTC
CDR3: CASSPRTDALRPGYF

J: TRBJ2-1
D: TRBD2
V: TRBV7-9
size: few
DNA: TGTGCCAGCAGCTTAGGGACTAGCGGGGGGGCTAGGAATGAGCAGTTCTTC
CDR3: CASSLGTSGGARNEQFF

J: TRBJ1-2
D: TRBD1
V: TRBV20-1
size: few
DNA: TGCAGTGCTAGAGATCGACAGGGTTCAGATGGCTACACCTTC
CDR3: CSARDRQGSDGYTF

J: TRBJ2-4
D: TRBD1
V: TRBV25-1
size: -
DNA: TGTGCCAGCAGTGAATCCCCCGGGACAGTTTCGGCCAAAAACATTCAGTACTTC
CDR3: CASSESPGTVSAKNIQYF

J: TRBJ1-1
D: -
V: TRBV4-1
size: -
DNA: TGCGCCAGCAGCCAAGGATACAGGCCGAACACTGAAGCTTTCTTT
CDR3: CASSQGYRPNTEAFF

J: TRBJ1-2
D: -
V: TRBV29-1
size: -
DNA: TGCAGCGTTACTGAGGGCTACACCTTC
CDR3: CSVTEGYTF

J: TRBJ2-2
D: -
V: TRBV20-1
size: once
DNA: TGCAGTGCTAGAGATTTTATCGGTGGGGAGCTGTTTTTT
CDR3: CSARDFIGGELFF

J: TRBJ2-7
D: -
V: TRBV21-1
size: -
DNA: TGTGCCAGCAGCCCCGGCGCGGGTACCTACGAGCAGTACTTC
CDR3: CASSPGAGTYEQYF

J: TRBJ1-2
D: -
V: TRBV2
size: few
DNA: TGTGCCAGCCGGCCGGGACAATCTAACTATGGCTACACCTTC
CDR3: CASRPGQSNYGYTF

J: TRBJ2-7
D: TRBD1
V: TRBV28
size: few
DNA: TGTGCCAGCAGTCCACAGGGGAGCGACGAGCAGTACTTC
CDR3: CASSPQGSDEQYF

J: TRBJ2-3
D: TRBD2
V: TRBV11-2
size: few
DNA: TGTGCCAGCAGCTTAGATCGGGCCGGGAGGGCCTCTGGAGATACGCAGTATTTT
CDR3: CASSLDRAGRASGDTQYF

J: TRBJ2-3
D: -
V: TRBV15
size: -
DNA: TGTGCCACCAGCAGAGGCAGTTTTCCAGATACGCAGTATTTT
CDR3: CATSRGSFPDTQYF

J: TRBJ1-1
D: TRBD1
V: TRBV29-1
size: -
DNA: TGCAGCGTTGGGGAGGGGGGACAGGGCAACACTGAAGCTTTCTTT
CDR3: CSVGEGGQGNTEAFF

J: TRBJ1-2
D: TRBD1
V: TRBV6-6
size: -
DNA: TGTGCCAGCAGTTACCGAGGAGACAGGGCGGCTGGCTACACCTTC
CDR3: CASSYRGDRAAGYTF

J: TRBJ1-6
D: -
V: TRBV7-8
size: -
DNA: TGTGCCAGCAGCTGGGGAGTGAATTATAATTCACCCCTCCACTTT
CDR3: CASSWGVNYNSPLHF

J: TRBJ2-3
D: -
V: TRBV9
size: -
DNA: TGTGCCAGCAGCCCGAACGAAGATACGCAGTATTTT
CDR3: CASSPNEDTQYF

J: TRBJ2-1
D: TRBD1
V: TRBV19
size: -
DNA: TGTGCCAGTAGTATCGCAGGGACAGGGTCCTACAATGAGCAGTTCTTC
CDR3: CASSIAGTGSYNEQFF

J: TRBJ1-1
D: TRBD1
V: TRBV12-3/TRBV12-4
size: -
DNA: TGTGCCAGCAGGGCCACAGGGGGAGTCACTGAAGCTTTCTTT
CDR3: CASRATGGVTEAFF

J: TRBJ1-4
D: TRBD1
V: TRBV5-5
size: -
DNA: TGTGCCAGCAGCTTGATGACAGGGACTAATGAAAAACTGTTTTTT
CDR3: CASSLMTGTNEKLFF

J: TRBJ2-7
D: TRBD2
V: TRBV10-3
size: many
DNA: TGTGCCATCAGTGAGGGGCGGGAGCTCTACGAGCAGTACTTC
CDR3: CAISEGRELYEQYF

J: TRBJ2-2
D: TRBD2
V: TRBV12-5
size: -
DNA: TGTGCTAGTGGTTTCCTCTCCTCGACTAGCGGATACCAAACCGGGGAGCTGTTTTTT
CDR3: CASGFLSSTSGYQTGELFF

J: TRBJ2-1
D: -
V: TRBV5-1
size: few
DNA: TGCGCCAGCAGTGGGATGGGGCTCAATTCAAGGAATGAGCAGTTCTTC
CDR3: CASSGMGLNSRNEQFF

J: TRBJ2-1
D: TRBD2
V: TRBV29-1
size: few
DNA: TGCAGCGTTGATGCGAGAGCGGGGAGCTCCTACAATGAGCAGTTCTTC
CDR3: CSVDARAGSSYNEQFF

J: TRBJ2-1
D: -
V: TRBV28
size: -
DNA: TGTGCCAGCAGTTACGGGGCTCGAAGGTACAATGAGCAGTTCTTC
CDR3: CASSYGARRYNEQFF

J: TRBJ2-5
D: -
V: TRBV20-1
size: -
DNA: TGCAGTGCTAGTGACCTGTCTAGCGCCCAATACAATGAGCACTACTTC
CDR3: CSASDLSSAQYNEHYF

J: TRBJ1-2
D: -
V: TRBV29-1
size: -
DNA: TGCTGCGGGAAGGATGATGGCTACACCTTC
CDR3: CCGKDDGYTF

J: TRBJ2-2
D: TRBD1
V: TRBV29-1
size: -
DNA: TGCAGCGCCGGACAGGGGGGGTTTGACACCGGGGAGCTGTTTTTT
CDR3: CSAGQGGFDTGELFF

J: TRBJ1-2
D: -
V: TRBV29-1
size: few
DNA: TGCAGCGTTCCCCGGATGGGTGGCTACACCTTC
CDR3: CSVPRMGGYTF

J: TRBJ2-1
D: -
V: TRBV2
size: many
DNA: TGTGCCAGCATGATGGAGGGGGCCTACAATGAGCAGTTCTTC
CDR3: CASMMEGAYNEQFF

J: TRBJ2-7
D: TRBD1
V: TRBV24-1
size: -
DNA: TGTGCCACCAGGGACAGGGGGGGATACGAGCAGTACTTC
CDR3: CATRDRGGYEQYF

J: TRBJ1-2
D: -
V: TRBV20-1
size: many
DNA: TGCAGTGCAAATGGTGTAGAGACAAGAATACCCTATGGCTACACCTTC
CDR3: CSANGVETRIPYGYTF

J: TRBJ2-7
D: TRBD2
V: TRBV20-1
size: -
DNA: TGCAGTGCTAGAGATAAGCGGGGGGCCTACGAGCAGTACTTC
CDR3: CSARDKRGAYEQYF

J: TRBJ2-7
D: TRBD2
V: TRBV6-6
size: few
DNA: TGTGCCAGCAAGACTATAGCGGGGGGCTCCTACGAGCAGTACTTC
CDR3: CASKTIAGGSYEQYF

J: TRBJ2-6
D: TRBD1
V: TRBV6-6
size: -
DNA: TGTGCCAGCAGTCCCCGGGACAGGGGATCTGGGGCCAACGTCCTGACTTTC
CDR3: CASSPRDRGSGANVLTF

J: TRBJ2-1
D: TRBD2
V: TRBV10-3
size: -
DNA: TGTGCCATCAGTGGACGGACTTTAGCGGGGGGAGTCAATGAGCAGTTCTTC
CDR3: CAISGRTLAGGVNEQFF

J: TRBJ2-7
D: -
V: TRBV20-1
size: few
DNA: TGCAGTGCTATAAGTTACAGGGAATCCTACGAGCAGTACTTC
CDR3: CSAISYRESYEQYF

J: TRBJ2-1
D: -
V: TRBV12-3/TRBV12-4
size: -
DNA: TGTGCCAGCAGTACTAGCTTGGATGAGCAGTTCTTC
CDR3: CASSTSLDEQFF

J: TRBJ2-3
D: -
V: TRBV30
size: -
DNA: TGTGCCTGGAGTCCTCGGGCAGATACGCAGTATTTT
CDR3: CAWSPRADTQYF

J: TRBJ2-1
D: TRBD2
V: TRBV20-1
size: -
DNA: TGCAGTGCTAGGAATAGCGGGAGGGCCCTCTTCTTTGGAGTCAATGAGCAGTTCTTC
CDR3: CSARNSGRALFFGVNEQFF

J: TRBJ1-1
D: -
V: TRBV10-2
size: -
DNA: TGCGCCAGCAGTGAGAGGGGACGGTATGAAGCTTTCTTT
CDR3: CASSERGRYEAFF

J: TRBJ1-1
D: -
V: TRBV29-1
size: few
DNA: TGCAGCGTTGACAGGGGCCCCACTGAAGCTTTCTTT
CDR3: CSVDRGPTEAFF

J: TRBJ2-2
D: TRBD1
V: TRBV4-2
size: -
DNA: TGTGCCAGCAGCCAAGCCCTTCACGGGACAGGGGACACCGGGGAGCTGTTTTTT
CDR3: CASSQALHGTGDTGELFF

J: TRBJ2-7
D: TRBD2
V: TRBV20-1
size: few
DNA: TGCAGTGCTAGAGTACTAGCGGGGGGGCCCCACGAGCAGTACTTC
CDR3: CSARVLAGGPHEQYF

J: TRBJ1-2
D: -
V: TRBV20-1
size: few
DNA: TGCAGTGCTAGTGGCAGGGAGAAAAACTATGGCTACACCTTC
CDR3: CSASGREKNYGYTF

J: TRBJ1-2
D: TRBD1
V: TRBV2
size: few
DNA: TGTGCCAGCAGTCCCCCGACAGGGTTCTATGGCTACACCTTC
CDR3: CASSPPTGFYGYTF

J: TRBJ1-6
D: -
V: TRBV20-1
size: -
DNA: TGCAGTGCTAGATCAGACTTTAATTCACCCCTCCACTTT
CDR3: CSARSDFNSPLHF

J: TRBJ2-3
D: TRBD2
V: TRBV9
size: -
DNA: TGTGCCAGCAGCGCCTTAGGCGGGGGGCCAGATACGCAGTATTTT
CDR3: CASSALGGGPDTQYF

J: TRBJ2-7
D: TRBD2
V: TRBV7-2
size: few
DNA: TGTGCCAGCAGCTTCGAGACCGGGACTAGCGGGAGTTGGGTCGAGTACTTC
CDR3: CASSFETGTSGSWVEYF

J: TRBJ1-2
D: -
V: TRBV20-1
size: -
DNA: TGCAGTGCTAGAGTTGGGGGAAGGCACTATGGCTGCACCTTC
CDR3: CSARVGGRHYGCTF

J: TRBJ1-2
D: -
V: TRBV5-1
size: -
DNA: TGCGCCAGCAGCCCCTTCTGGGGGGGGAGATATGGCTACACCTTC
CDR3: CASSPFWGGRYGYTF

J: TRBJ1-5
D: TRBD1
V: TRBV5-5
size: -
DNA: TGTGCCAGCAGCCCGGACAGGGGATTATTACAGCCCCAGCATTTT
CDR3: CASSPDRGLLQPQHF

J: TRBJ1-1
D: -
V: TRBV20-1
size: -
DNA: TGCAGTGCTAGAGATCGGCAGAACACTGAAGCTTTCTTT
CDR3: CSARDRQNTEAFF

J: TRBJ2-7
D: -
V: TRBV7-2
size: -
DNA: TGTGCCAGCAGCTTAGTAGGTATCGATGAGCAGTACTTC
CDR3: CASSLVGIDEQYF

J: TRBJ2-7
D: TRBD2
V: TRBV27
size: few
DNA: TGTGCCAGCAGTACAGGGACTAGCGTTCGCAATGAGCAGTACTTC
CDR3: CASSTGTSVRNEQYF